The T cell receptor beta chain described here comes from a study of lymphopenia after photon versus proton radiotherapy. Study-level findings and limits: Post-nadir TCR diversity decline inversely tracked overall survival among those who died. Under photons, naive T cells and diversity fell while effector/memory populations rose. After lymphocyte nadir, photon-treated repertoires showed oligoclonal expansion, especially CD8+ Temra. Only patients who died were analyzed for survival; proton advantage is unproven.

J was trimmed by 7 bases and V by 2 bases; bases with no gene match: 7. The germline gives CDR1 SGDLS, CDR2 YYNGEE. The CDR3 sequence is 15 residues long. Sequencing was performed with immunoSEQ multiplex PCR; in TCRdb, only in-frame clones are kept and a portion is missing. The data show 30,000 to 40,000 clones, about 87% seen once. Note on this clone: The antigen remains unidentified.

The sample in question was peripheral blood, obtained from a patient treated with proton-based radiotherapy. The chain links TRBV9 to TRBJ2-1; 9 bases align to TRBD1. The clonotype comes from a woman in her 70s with pancreatic cancer. CDR3 sequence (DNA): TGTGCCAGCAGCGTGGAGGGGACAGGGTTGAATGAGCAGTTCTTC. Translating it yields CASSVEGTGLNEQFF.